This is a list of T cell receptor beta chains from one sample in a study of radiation and T cells in renal cell carcinoma. Data came from immunoSEQ multiplex PCR; TCRdb stores just in-frame clones and leaves some out. Here the sample spans about 120,000 clones, roughly four fifths being singletons. Sequenced material: blood, taken from a patient whose treatment included radiotherapy and nephrectomy. These receptors all come from a man aged 45-60 years with renal cell carcinoma. Each CDR3 is given with its conserved first and last residue. Each record gives: J gene, clone size, V gene, D gene, CDR3 DNA, CDR3 protein. A D gene is named only where the DNA matches it firmly. Clone size is not always given. Where it is, it says once, few, many or a class for expanded clones.

TRBJ1-5 | NA | TRBV7-8 | NA | TGTGCCAGCAGCACGCACCTTGAGACCCAGCATTTT | CASSTHLETQHF
TRBJ2-5 | NA | TRBV27 | NA | TGTGCCAGCAGTTTTTGGGGTGGGGGGGCTCAAGAGACCCAGTACTTC | CASSFWGGGAQETQYF
TRBJ1-1 | few | TRBV6-1 | NA | TGTGCCAGCAGTTCCCACACCTATACTGAAGCTTTCTTT | CASSSHTYTEAFF
TRBJ1-2 | NA | TRBV18 | TRBD1 | TGTGCCAGCTCACCACCGAACAGGGGTGGCGTCTATGGCTACACCTTC | CASSPPNRGGVYGYTF
TRBJ1-3 | NA | TRBV6-4 | NA | TGTGCCAGCAGTGACTCGAGATCGTCCTCTGGAAACACCATATATTTT | CASSDSRSSSGNTIYF
TRBJ1-2 | NA | TRBV27 | NA | TGTGCCAGCAGTCTATCAGCGGGCTATGGCTACACCTTC | CASSLSAGYGYTF
TRBJ1-3 | NA | TRBV2 | NA | TGTGCCAGCAGAAACACTGTCTCTGGAAACACCATATATTTT | CASRNTVSGNTIYF
TRBJ1-3 | NA | TRBV5-8 | NA | TGTGCCAGCAGCTTGGTCGGGACATCTGTACTATCTGGAAACACCATATATTTT | CASSLVGTSVLSGNTIYF
TRBJ2-7 | NA | TRBV11-2 | NA | TGTGCCAGCAGCTTATACCAGTTCCAAAAAGTCGACGAGCAGTACTTC | CASSLYQFQKVDEQYF
TRBJ2-6 | NA | TRBV10-1 | TRBD1 | TGCGCCAGCAGTGCAGGGACAGCCTCTGGGGCCAACGTCCTGACTTTC | CASSAGTASGANVLTF
TRBJ1-1 | few | TRBV4-3 | NA | TGCGCCAGCAGCCAAGAGAGGCAGAACACTGAAGCTTTCTTT | CASSQERQNTEAFF
TRBJ1-4 | NA | TRBV5-1 | TRBD1 | TGCGCCAGCAGCGCCGGGACAGGGGATGAAAAACTGTTTTTT | CASSAGTGDEKLFF
TRBJ2-3 | NA | TRBV29-1 | NA | TGCAGCGTTGGTGTCAGGGGATTCACAGATACGCAGTATTTT | CSVGVRGFTDTQYF
TRBJ1-2 | NA | TRBV5-1 | NA | TGCGCCAGCAGCCCGGGGGAAGCCCACTATGGCTACACCTTC | CASSPGEAHYGYTF
TRBJ1-2 | NA | TRBV6-1 | TRBD1 | TGTGCCAGCAGCGTAGGACAGGGCGATGGCTACACCTTC | CASSVGQGDGYTF
TRBJ2-7 | few | TRBV21-1 | NA | TGTGCCAGCACCGTACTGACAGGGAAGGAGAACGAGCAGTACTTC | CASTVLTGKENEQYF
TRBJ1-3 | NA | TRBV18 | TRBD1 | TGTGCCAGCTCACCAGCACCGGGACAGGATCCCTCTGGAAACACCATATATTTT | CASSPAPGQDPSGNTIYF
TRBJ1-3 | NA | TRBV5-1 | NA | TGCGCCAGCAGCGAGCAAGGTGGGACTGGAAACACCATATATTTT | CASSEQGGTGNTIYF
TRBJ1-2 | NA | TRBV19 | NA | TGTGCCAGTAGTATACGGGAGTATTATGGCTACACCTTC | CASSIREYYGYTF
TRBJ2-2 | once | TRBV5-5 | NA | TGTGCCAGCAGTAGGGACTCGAACACCGGGGAGCTGTTTTTT | CASSRDSNTGELFF
TRBJ2-2 | NA | TRBV6-1 | TRBD2 | TGTGCCAGCAGGGCGGCGGGAGGATCAGGCGGGGAGCTGTTTTTT | CASRAAGGSGGELFF
TRBJ1-5 | NA | TRBV7-2 | NA | TGTGCCAGCAGCCCATATTCCTCAGGGCTCCAGGGGCCCCAGCATTTT | CASSPYSSGLQGPQHF
TRBJ1-2 | NA | TRBV25-1 | NA | TGTGCCAGCAGTCAAGGCGGGGGATATGGCTACACCTTC | CASSQGGGYGYTF
TRBJ2-7 | NA | TRBV6-5 | NA | TGTGCCAGCAGCCGGACTCTACTCTACGAGCAGTACTTC | CASSRTLLYEQYF
TRBJ1-2 | NA | TRBV2 | NA | TGTGCCAGCAGTGACAGGGTCGGAGGCTATGGCTACACCTTC | CASSDRVGGYGYTF
TRBJ2-7 | NA | TRBV5-4 | NA | TGTGCCAGCAGCTGGGACTTGAGCTCCTACGAGCAGTACTTC | CASSWDLSSYEQYF
TRBJ2-2 | NA | TRBV15 | NA | TGTGCCACCAAGCGACAAAGGGACGTCCTGAATACCGGGGAGCTGTTTTTT | CATKRQRDVLNTGELFF
TRBJ1-6 | NA | TRBV5-1 | NA | TGCGCCAGCAGCTTGGTGGGCAGAGGTGATTCACCCCTCCACTTT | CASSLVGRGDSPLHF
TRBJ1-1 | NA | TRBV7-8 | NA | TGTGCCAGCAGCCATAAACGGGACACTGAAGCTTTCTTT | CASSHKRDTEAFF
TRBJ2-7 | few | TRBV14 | NA | TGTGCCAGCAGCCAAGATCTACGAGGGACGGAGCAGTACTTC | CASSQDLRGTEQYF
TRBJ2-3 | NA | TRBV5-1 | NA | TGCGCCAGCAGCTTGGATGTGGGCACAGATACGCAGTATTTT | CASSLDVGTDTQYF
TRBJ2-7 | NA | TRBV18 | NA | TGTGCCAGCTCACCACCTGGGTCGAGCTCCTACGAGCAGTACTTC | CASSPPGSSSYEQYF
TRBJ1-4 | NA | TRBV15 | TRBD1 | TGTGCCACCAGCTCCAGGACAGGGCGTAATGAAAAACTGTTTTTT | CATSSRTGRNEKLFF
TRBJ1-1 | few | TRBV2 | NA | TGTGCCAGCAGTGAGCGGGCCGAAGCTTTCTTT | CASSERAEAFF
TRBJ1-1 | NA | TRBV7-3 | NA | TGTGCCAGCAGCTTAAGGAGTGGGGGCACTGAAGCTTTCTTT | CASSLRSGGTEAFF
TRBJ1-4 | NA | TRBV18 | NA | TGTGCCAGCTCACCAACTCGGACAGCAACTAATGAAAAACTGTTTTTT | CASSPTRTATNEKLFF
TRBJ1-1 | NA | TRBV5-8 | NA | TGTGCCAGCAGCTTGACTGATTTAGCAGCTTTCTTT | CASSLTDLAAFF
TRBJ1-3 | few | TRBV19 | NA | TGTGCCAGTAGTATAGGACGAAGGACTTCTGGAAACACCATATATTTT | CASSIGRRTSGNTIYF
TRBJ2-6 | NA | TRBV5-1 | NA | TGCGCCAGCAGTTTTACGGGTCCTTCTGGGGCCAACGTCCTGACTTTC | CASSFTGPSGANVLTF
TRBJ1-1 | NA | TRBV6-5 | TRBD1 | TGTGCCAGCAGTTATCTCGGGACAGGGAACACTGAAGCTTTCTTT | CASSYLGTGNTEAFF
TRBJ2-2 | few | TRBV9 | TRBD2 | TGTGCCAGCAGCGCGAAAGGCTCTAGCGGGAGCCTTTACACCGGGGAGCTGTTTTTT | CASSAKGSSGSLYTGELFF
TRBJ1-2 | NA | TRBV19 | NA | TGTGCCAGTAGTATATGGGGTGACGGCTACACCTTC | CASSIWGDGYTF
TRBJ2-7 | NA | TRBV10-1 | NA | TGCGCCAGCAGTGATGATGAGGGGTCCTCCTACGAGCAGTACTTC | CASSDDEGSSYEQYF
TRBJ1-2 | many | TRBV5-1 | TRBD1 | TGCGCCAGCAGCCCGGGACAGGGGGAGGGCTACACCTTC | CASSPGQGEGYTF
TRBJ1-1 | few | TRBV5-1 | NA | TGCGCCAGCAGCTTGGGTGTGTTGAAGAACACTGAAGCTTTCTTT | CASSLGVLKNTEAFF
TRBJ1-5 | few | TRBV6-1 | TRBD1 | TGTGCCAGCAGTATACAGGGGACCCATCAGCCCCAGCATTTT | CASSIQGTHQPQHF
TRBJ2-7 | NA | TRBV4-1 | TRBD2 | TGCGCCAGCAGCCAAGAATTAGCGGGAGTGTTCTACGAGCAGTACTTC | CASSQELAGVFYEQYF
TRBJ1-1 | large | TRBV7-8 | NA | TGTGCCAGCAGCTTACCGGGGGGGAACACTGAAGCTTTCTTT | CASSLPGGNTEAFF
TRBJ2-5 | NA | TRBV30 | NA | TGTGCCTGGAGTACGTCGGGGAAGGCGAATAAAGAGACCCAGTACTTC | CAWSTSGKANKETQYF
TRBJ2-7 | NA | TRBV5-4 | TRBD2 | TGTGCCAGCAGCCTGAGAACTAGCGGGAATGAGCAGTACTTC | CASSLRTSGNEQYF
TRBJ2-5 | NA | TRBV5-1 | NA | TGCGCCAGCAGCTTGGCCGGGACAGCGGGCGGGGGAGAGACCCAGTACTTC | CASSLAGTAGGGETQYF
TRBJ1-1 | NA | TRBV19 | TRBD1 | TGTGCCAGTAGTATCGGACAGGGGAGTACTGAAGCTTTCTTT | CASSIGQGSTEAFF
TRBJ2-1 | NA | TRBV7-2 | NA | TGTGCCAGCAGCCCCGGCCGGGCCAGCAATGAGCAGTTCTTC | CASSPGRASNEQFF
TRBJ1-6 | NA | TRBV25-1 | TRBD1 | TGTGCCAGCACCCAAACAGGGGTTGAATCACCCCTCCACTTT | CASTQTGVESPLHF
TRBJ1-2 | NA | TRBV27 | NA | TGTGCCAGCAGCCCGGCGGGCTTGTATAACTATGGCTACACCTTC | CASSPAGLYNYGYTF
TRBJ1-2 | few | TRBV18 | TRBD1 | TGTGCCAGCTCACCTGGACAGGGGATTGGCTACACCTTC | CASSPGQGIGYTF
TRBJ1-2 | NA | TRBV2 | TRBD1 | TGTGCCAGCAGGGACAGGGGGGGCCCTAACTATGGCTACACCTTC | CASRDRGGPNYGYTF
TRBJ2-1 | NA | TRBV7-9 | NA | TGTGCCAGCCTCCCCCCCGGGGGCGAGGGCCCCAATGAGCAGTTCTTC | CASLPPGGEGPNEQFF